This entry lists 21 T cell receptor beta chains sequenced from one sample in a study of blood T cell repertoires in COVID-19. The protocol was immunoSEQ multiplex PCR, while the TCRdb copy is restricted to in-frame clones and leaves out a portion. This table holds just under 350,000 clones, approximately 91% found once. Sequencing was performed on peripheral blood. The receptors shown here come from a woman between 65 and 79 years old with COVID-19, enrolled during active disease.

The V gene is TRBV6-4, the J gene TRBJ1-5; a weak D match, TRBD1 (5 bases). In germline, CDR1 is MRHNA, CDR2 SNTAGT. The CDR3 is made up of 14 amino acids. The V end was cut by 2 bases, the J end by 1 base, with 6 bases between. CDR3 in DNA: TGTGCCAGCAGTGACCCAGGGAGCAATCAGCCCCAGCATTTT. Encoded protein: CASSDPGSNQPQHF.

This clone showed up just a few times. J is TRBJ1-2 and V is TRBV2; tentatively, D is TRBD1 (6 bases). CDR1 and CDR2 (germline): SNHLY, FYNNEI. This CDR3 is built from 13 residues. Between the trimmed V and J ends, which lost 5 bases and 8 bases, there was a span of 15 bases. CDR3: CASSFTGNWGYTF. The CDR3 DNA follows: TGTGCCAGCAGTTTTACAGGGAACTGGGGCTACACCTTC.

This clone has at least ten counts. The rearrangement joins TRBV18 to TRBJ1-1; maybe TRBD1 (6 bases). The CDR3 extends over 15 amino acids. The germline V gene has CDR1 KGHSH and CDR2 LQKENI. V was trimmed by 1 base and J by 1 base, leaving 10 bases between them. CDR3 protein: CASSPRQATNTEAFF. The DNA of the CDR3 is TGTGCCAGCTCACCACGACAGGCTACGAACACTGAAGCTTTCTTT.

The V gene is TRBV5-6, the J gene TRBJ1-1; 8 nucleotides match TRBD1. The length of the CDR3 is 15 residues. After removal of 3 bases from V and 9 bases from J, the junction contained 13 bases not matched to a gene. Germline-derived CDR1 and CDR2 are SGHDT and YYEEEE. The DNA of the CDR3 is TGTGCCAGCAGCTCTGACAGGGGAGGGGCCCTAAAAGCTTTCTTT. Amino acid sequence: CASSSDRGGALKAFF.

This clone was seen a handful of times. The same CDR3 arises from other DNA sequences in this sample as well. V usage is TRBV5-1 and J usage is TRBJ1-5; 9 bases agree with TRBD1. This CDR3 contains 14 residues. V lost 3 bases to trimming and J lost 4 bases; unmatched junction nucleotides: 2. CDR1 is SGHRS and CDR2 is YFSETQ in the germline V gene. This CDR3 is CASSSGQGNQPQHF. The CDR3 DNA reads as TGCGCCAGCAGCTCGGGACAGGGTAATCAGCCCCAGCATTTT. The full variable domain, in which reference TRBV5-1 and TRBJ1-5 provide the parts outside the CDR3, is KAGVTQTPRYLIKTRGQQVTLSCSPISGHRSVSWYQQTPGQGLQFLFEYFSETQRNKGNFPGRFSGRQFSNSRSEMNVSTLELGDSALYLCASSSGQGNQPQHFGDGTRLSIL.

This clone appeared a single time. V usage is TRBV9 and J usage is TRBJ1-2, with D possibly TRBD1 on 6 matching bases. CDR3 size: 12 residues. CDR1 is SGDLS, CDR2 YYNGEE, per germline. V dropped 6 bases and J dropped 9 bases, with 15 bases sitting between them. This chain's CDR3 is CASIPIQGSYTF. The DNA of the CDR3 is TGTGCCAGCATCCCTATACAGGGTAGCTACACCTTC.

The chain is built from TRBV2 and TRBJ1-5; D gene uncertain. Trimming took 7 bases from V and 3 from J, leaving 13 bases between them. This CDR3 comprises 14 residues. Germline V gene sequence: CDR1 SNHLY, CDR2 FYNNEI. CDR3 nucleotides: TGTGCCAGCATCCCTCCAGGCTACAATCAGCCCCAGCATTTT. It specifies CASIPPGYNQPQHF.

The V and J genes are TRBV3-1 (or the pseudogene TRBV3-2) and TRBJ2-2, with D perhaps TRBD1 (5 bases). This CDR3 is 17 amino acids long. V lost 2 bases, J lost 1 base, and 14 bases lay in between. Germline V gene sequence: CDR1 LGHDT, CDR2 YNNKEL (reference sequence). The CDR3 DNA sequence: TGTGCCAGCAGCCAACAATGGGGCCTACAGAACACCGGGGAGCTGTTTTTT. Translating gives CASSQQWGLQNTGELFF.

The CDR3: CASSFEQGLEAFF. The DNA for the CDR3 is TGTGCCAGCAGCTTCGAACAGGGCCTGGAAGCTTTCTTT. This sequence joins TRBV7-2 and TRBJ1-1; the D gene is possibly TRBD1 (6 bases). From germline, CDR1 is SGHTA and CDR2 FQGNSA. CDR3 length: 13 residues. The V and J ends lost 3 bases and 8 bases respectively, with 13 bases between them. Full variable domain (missing parts from reference TRBV7-2 and TRBJ1-1): GAGVSQSPSNKVTEKGKDVELRCDPISGHTALYWYRQSLGQGLEFLIYFQGNSAPDKSGLPSDRFSAERTGGSVSTLTIQRTQQEDSAVYLCASSFEQGLEAFFGQGTRLTVV.

The rearrangement joins TRBV9 to TRBJ2-7; 7 nucleotides match TRBD1. V gave up 0 bases and J gave up 3 bases; unmatched junction bases: 3. The germline V gene encodes CDR1 SGDLS and CDR2 YYNGEE. The CDR3 contains 14 residues. In DNA form, the CDR3 reads TGTGCCAGCAGCGTAGAGACAGGGAACTACGAGCAGTACTTC. It codes for CASSVETGNYEQYF.

V usage is TRBV6-6 and J usage is TRBJ2-7, with 10 bases matching TRBD1. The CDR3 is made up of 15 amino acids. V was pared by 0 bases and J by 6 bases, with 5 bases of the junction left unmatched. Germline lookup yields CDR1 MNHNY and CDR2 SVGAGI (reference sequence). The CDR3 nucleotides read TGTGCCAGCAGTTACTCTCCGGGACAGGGGACCGAGCAGTACTTC. As protein: CASSYSPGQGTEQYF.

The chain recombines TRBV27 with TRBJ1-5, with D tentatively TRBD1 (6 bases). The CDR3 is 15 amino acids. V shed 7 bases and J shed 9 bases, with 22 bases lying between them. Germline V gene lookup returns CDR1 MNHEY and CDR2 SMNVEV (reference sequence). In nucleotides, the CDR3 is TGTGCCAGCAAAAGGTGGCAGGGGCCACAGGGGCCCCAGCATTTT. Translation: CASKRWQGPQGPQHF.

In this sample, this clone turned up a few times. The chain employs TRBV12-5 and TRBJ1-4; perhaps TRBD1 as D (6 bases). Germline CDR1 and CDR2: LGHNT and FRNRAP. This CDR3 is built from 14 residues. V was pared by 11 bases and J by 7 bases, with 20 bases between. The CDR3 reads CAPQPQDRGEKLFF. CDR3 DNA: TGTGCTCCCCAACCCCAGGACAGAGGTGAAAAACTGTTTTTT.

The sample holds one count of this clone. V gene TRBV30 combines with J gene TRBJ1-2; weak D call: TRBD1 (5 bases). Germline values: CDR1 GTSNPN, CDR2 SVGIG (reference sequence). The V gene lost 4 bases and the J gene lost 4 bases, with 19 bases spanning the gap. This CDR3 has 15 residues. The CDR3 loop reads CAWTQGWGLGYGYTF. The DNA of the CDR3 is TGTGCCTGGACCCAAGGATGGGGCTTGGGCTATGGCTACACCTTC.

The genes are TRBV7-9 and TRBJ2-2, with 7 bases identical to TRBD2. The V and J ends lost 2 bases and 4 bases, in that order; junction bases with no gene match: 10. The CDR3 totals 17 residues. Germline loops: CDR1 SEHNR, CDR2 FQNEAQ (reference sequence). Here the CDR3 DNA reads TGTGCCAGCAGCTTATCCCAGACTAGCTCTCCCACCGGGGAGCTGTTTTTT. This gives the protein CASSLSQTSSPTGELFF.

This chain connects TRBV18 to TRBJ2-7; D is possibly TRBD1 (6 bases). Germline values: CDR1 KGHSH, CDR2 LQKENI. V was shortened by 2 bases and J by 2 bases, with 7 bases between the two germline ends. The CDR3 is 13 residues long. CDR3 sequence reads: CASSPGQTYEQYF. CDR3 nucleotides: TGTGCCAGCTCACCAGGACAGACCTACGAGCAGTACTTC.

V gene TRBV19 combines with J gene TRBJ1-1; perhaps TRBD1 as D (5 bases). Germline V gene lookup returns CDR1 LNHDA and CDR2 SQIVND (reference sequence). V was cut by 5 bases and J by 7 bases, with 23 bases left in between. The length of the CDR3 is 16 residues. CDR3 DNA sequence: TGTGCCAGTAGTGCCCTCAGCGGGGCTTTGGGGGTTGAAGCTTTCTTT. This codes for CASSALSGALGVEAFF.

This sequence joins TRBV10-3 and TRBJ2-7; 9 bases agree with TRBD1. CDR1 and CDR2 from the germline V gene are ENHRY and SYGVKD. This CDR3 is built from 16 residues. V dropped 0 bases and J dropped 2; count of bases not matched to a gene: 5. The CDR3 spells CAISESNRGQPYEQYF. Here the CDR3 DNA reads TGTGCCATCAGTGAGTCGAACAGGGGGCAACCCTACGAGCAGTACTTC.

The chain employs TRBV27 and TRBJ2-3; the D gene is possibly TRBD1 (5 bases). Trimming shortened V by 5 bases and J by 3 bases, and 12 bases separated the two germline ends. The CDR3 is made up of 14 amino acids. The germline V gene has CDR1 MNHEY and CDR2 SMNVEV (reference sequence). The CDR3: CASSHQGETDTQYF. The CDR3 nucleotides are TGTGCCAGCAGTCACCAGGGTGAGACAGATACGCAGTATTTT.

The chain couples TRBV7-6 to TRBJ1-6; 7 bases are shared with TRBD1. The CDR3 has 15 residues. Germline-derived CDR1 and CDR2 are SGHVS and FNYEAQ. The V segment lost 4 bases and the J segment 8 bases; nucleotides outside the gene matches: 8. CDR3 sequence reads: CASSSTGLGYSPLHF. The CDR3 nucleotides are TGTGCCAGCAGCTCGACAGGGTTAGGATATTCACCCCTCCACTTT.

This rearrangement joins TRBV6-1 to TRBJ1-4; TRBD1 matches at 7 bases. CDR1 MNHNS and CDR2 SASEGT come from the germline V gene. CDR3 length equals 13 residues. The V gene end was trimmed by 2 bases and the J gene end by 8 bases; junction bases not matched to a gene: 2. The CDR3 loop is CASSERDREKLFF. The DNA for the CDR3 is TGTGCCAGCAGTGAAAGGGACAGAGAAAAACTGTTTTTT.